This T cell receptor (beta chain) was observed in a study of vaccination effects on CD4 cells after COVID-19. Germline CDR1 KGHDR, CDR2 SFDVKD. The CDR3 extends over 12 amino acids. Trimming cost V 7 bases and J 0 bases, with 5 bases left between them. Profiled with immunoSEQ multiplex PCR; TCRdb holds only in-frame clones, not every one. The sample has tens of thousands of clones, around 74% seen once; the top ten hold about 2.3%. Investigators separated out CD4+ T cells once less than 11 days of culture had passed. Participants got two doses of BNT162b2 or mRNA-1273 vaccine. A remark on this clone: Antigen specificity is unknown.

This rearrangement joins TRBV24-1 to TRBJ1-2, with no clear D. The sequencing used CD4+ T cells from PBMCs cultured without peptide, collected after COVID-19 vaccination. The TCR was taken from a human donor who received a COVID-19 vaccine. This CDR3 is CATSQANYGYTF. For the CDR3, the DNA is TGTGCCACCAGCCAAGCTAACTATGGCTACACCTTC.